The clone carrying this T cell receptor (beta chain) occurred a few times. This sample was taken from a study of blood T cell repertoires in COVID-19. About the research overall: Samples came from the United States, Italy and Spain, spanning acute and convalescent COVID-19. T cells, B-cell-depleted T cells, or PBMCs supplied cDNA or gDNA.

As processed by the authors: Reference gene primer amplification gave estimated nucleated cell counts. The method was immunoSEQ multiplex PCR; TCRdb's version includes in-frame clones alone and lacks a portion of them. V and J calls and clone size are those listed in that table; D and trimming were worked out from the DNA. Counted here are roughly 150,000 clones, 65% to 85% occurring once; the ten biggest clones make up over 11%. Trimming removed 5 bases from V and 5 bases from J, with 19 bases in between. This CDR3 comprises 15 residues. CDR1 and CDR2 (germline): SEHNR, FQNEAQ (reference sequence). V usage is TRBV7-9 and J usage is TRBJ2-7; weak D call: TRBD2 (6 bases). The clonotype originates from a woman older than 75 with acute or convalescent COVID-19. The sequenced sample consisted of peripheral blood. The CDR3 loop reads CASSKTDWAGNEQYF. CDR3 bases: TGTGCCAGCAGCAAGACAGATTGGGCGGGGAACGAGCAGTACTTC.